The present T cell receptor beta chain was sequenced within a study of cytomegalovirus exposure and HLA in healthy donors. It was with 60 Vbeta and 13 Jbeta primers that the PCR ran. Profiled with immunoSEQ multiplex PCR; TCRdb holds only in-frame clones, not every one. The table records over 150,000 clones, roughly 81% of them present only once. Of note for this clone: Its target is unknown.

Donors were ostensibly healthy at sampling, although undocumented immune exposures were probable. The study's findings and limits: A link between a missense DCLRE1C variant and TCR beta V- and J-gene trimming emerged from a later analysis.

The specimen sequenced was PBMCs. The sequence was obtained from a woman under 40 in good health and CMV-seropositive.

The CDR3 here is CASRRTGDARYGYTF. DNA for the CDR3: TGTGCCAGCAGGCGGACAGGGGACGCTCGCTATGGCTACACCTTC. This chain links TRBV27 with TRBJ1-2; 9 positions agree with TRBD1. This CDR3 spans 15 amino acids. V was pared by 6 bases and J by 4 bases, with 9 bases of the junction left unmatched. Germline values: CDR1 MNHEY, CDR2 SMNVEV (reference sequence).